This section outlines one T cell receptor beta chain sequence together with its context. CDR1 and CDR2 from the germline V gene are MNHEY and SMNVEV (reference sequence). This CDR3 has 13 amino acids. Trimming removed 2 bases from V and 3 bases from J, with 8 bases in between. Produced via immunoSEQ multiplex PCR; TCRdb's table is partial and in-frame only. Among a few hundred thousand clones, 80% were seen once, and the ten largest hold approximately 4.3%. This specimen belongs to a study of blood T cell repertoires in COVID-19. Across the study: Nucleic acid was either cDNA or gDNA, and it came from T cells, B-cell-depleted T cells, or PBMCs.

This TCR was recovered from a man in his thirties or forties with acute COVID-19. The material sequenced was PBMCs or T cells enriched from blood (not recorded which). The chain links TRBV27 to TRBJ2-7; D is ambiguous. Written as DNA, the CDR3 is TGTGCCAGCAGTTTAGGGCCGGACTACGAGCAGTACTTC. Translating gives CASSLGPDYEQYF.